Listed here is a single T cell receptor (beta chain). Unmatched junction bases numbered 5, after V lost 2 bases and J lost 7 bases. The CDR3 runs to 15 residues. Germline CDR1 reads KGHDR; CDR2 reads SFDVKD. Original data processing: For nucleated cells, counts were estimated from reference gene primer amplification. Clones were sequenced by immunoSEQ multiplex PCR, and TCRdb holds only the in-frame ones, with some missing. That table supplies the V and J calls and clone size; D and trimming were determined from the DNA. The table lists under 100,000 clones, around 80% of them singletons. The source of the sample is a study of blood T cell repertoires in COVID-19. At the level of the study: Specimens from acute and convalescent COVID-19 originated in the United States, Italy and Spain. From T cells, B-cell-depleted T cells, or PBMCs came the material, which was cDNA or gDNA.

Sequencing was carried out using peripheral blood. This chain connects TRBV24-1 to TRBJ1-2, with 11 bases identical to TRBD1. The clonotype originates from a woman between 40 and 55 years old with active or convalescent COVID-19. CDR3 in amino acids: CATSDSGQGASGYTF. The DNA of the CDR3 is TGTGCCACCAGTGATTCAGGACAGGGGGCGTCTGGCTACACCTTC.